The 21 T cell receptor beta chains given below trace back to one sample, sequenced in a study of blood T cell repertoires in COVID-19. Data came from immunoSEQ multiplex PCR; TCRdb stores just in-frame clones and leaves some out. This table holds under 200,000 clones, around 84% found once. Source material: PBMCs or T cells enriched from blood (not recorded which). The receptors shown here come from a woman aged 45 to 65 who had recovered from COVID-19.

V is TRBV5-6 and J is TRBJ1-6; TRBD1 aligns across 7 bases. V lost 2 bases to trimming and J lost 1 base; unmatched junction nucleotides: 3. CDR1 SGHDT and CDR2 YYEEEE come from the germline V gene. CDR3 length: 16 residues. CDR3 nucleotides: TGTGCCAGCAGCTTAACAGGGGCGTCCTATAATTCACCCCTCCACTTT. This encodes CASSLTGASYNSPLHF.

The chain employs TRBV5-5 and TRBJ1-2; 8 positions match TRBD1. There are 13 residues in the CDR3. V was pared by 3 bases and J by 4 bases, with 2 bases of the junction left unmatched. In germline, CDR1 is SGHKS, CDR2 YYEKEE (reference sequence). The CDR3 DNA reads as TGTGCCAGCAGCTGGGGACAGGCCTATGGCTACACCTTC. Encoded protein: CASSWGQAYGYTF.

The chain combines TRBV21-1 with TRBJ2-2; the D segment call TRBD1 is taken from the table without a DNA check. TRBV21-1 is given as a pseudogene. The CDR3 has 15 amino acids. The chain's CDR3 is CASSKGTGDTRELFF. Written as DNA, the CDR3 is TGTGCCAGCAGCAAAGGGACAGGAGACACCAGGGAGCTGTTTTTT.

J is TRBJ1-4 and V is TRBV5-1, with D unresolved. The CDR3 contains 13 residues. V was pared by 4 bases and J by 8 bases, with 12 bases between. Germline values: CDR1 SGHRS, CDR2 YFSETQ. CDR3 sequence (DNA): TGCGCCAGCAGCAGGCGGGTAGGAGAAAAACTGTTTTTT. Translating it yields CASSRRVGEKLFF.

In DNA form, the CDR3 reads TGTGCCAGCAGCTTTAACGGGAGAACCAATGAGCAGTTCTTC. It yields the protein CASSFNGRTNEQFF. V gene TRBV11-2 combines with J gene TRBJ2-1; D may be TRBD2 (6 bases). The germline V and J ends were trimmed by 3 bases and 6 bases, with 12 bases remaining between them. The CDR3 is 14 residues long. Per germline, CDR1 SGHAT and CDR2 FQNNGV.

V and J are TRBV7-9 and TRBJ1-2; D gene unclear. With 4 bases removed from V and 4 bases from J, the gap between germline ends came to 13 bases. Germline loops: CDR1 SEHNR, CDR2 FQNEAQ (reference sequence). CDR3 length equals 14 residues. This CDR3 is CASSSMPGSYGYTF. The DNA for the CDR3 is TGTGCCAGCAGCTCAATGCCGGGAAGCTATGGCTACACCTTC. The full variable domain, with the rest looked up from reference TRBV7-9 and TRBJ1-2, is DTGVSQNPRHKITKRGQNVTFRCDPISEHNRLYWYRQTLGQGPEFLTYFQNEAQLEKSRLLSDRFSAERPKGSFSTLEIQRTEQGDSAMYLCASSSMPGSYGYTFGSGTRLTVV.

This rearrangement joins TRBV13 to TRBJ2-5; 8 nucleotides match TRBD2. V was clipped by 4 bases and J by 1 base; unmatched bases: 14. The germline V gene has CDR1 PRHDT and CDR2 FYEKMQ (reference sequence). The CDR3 runs to 18 residues. The CDR3 region is CASSYSGTRIGGQETQYF. CDR3 bases: TGTGCCAGCAGCTACTCCGGGACTAGGATCGGGGGCCAAGAGACCCAGTACTTC.

The V gene is TRBV3-1 (or the pseudogene TRBV3-2), the J gene TRBJ2-6; 8 nucleotides agree with TRBD1. Per germline, CDR1 LGHDT and CDR2 YNNKEL (reference sequence). The V gene end was trimmed by 2 bases and the J gene end by 3 bases; junction bases not matched to a gene: 3. The CDR3 loop spans 16 amino acids. CDR3 amino acids: CASSQQGAGGANVLTF. The CDR3 nucleotides read TGTGCCAGCAGCCAACAGGGGGCTGGTGGGGCCAACGTCCTGACTTTC.

The V call is TRBV12-5, the J call TRBJ2-3; TRBD2 aligns across 8 bases. Trimming removed 4 bases from V and 4 bases from J; junction bases left unmatched: 4. This CDR3 comprises 14 residues. CDR1 LGHNT and CDR2 FRNRAP come from the germline V gene. CDR3 residues: CASGSGLEADTQYF. Written as DNA, the CDR3 is TGTGCTAGTGGTTCGGGACTAGAGGCAGATACGCAGTATTTT.

V and J are TRBV29-1 and TRBJ2-7, with D perhaps matching TRBD2 (5 bases). Per the germline V gene, CDR1 is SQVTM and CDR2 is ANQGSEA. Trimming removed 3 bases at V and 2 bases at J, with 11 bases between. CDR3 length: 13 amino acids. The CDR3 nucleotides are TGCAGCGTTGATATCGAGGGTACCTACGAGCAGTACTTC. This codes for CSVDIEGTYEQYF.

V is TRBV19 and J is TRBJ1-4; possibly TRBD1 for D (5 bases). There are 13 residues in the CDR3. Trimming cost V 7 bases and J 10 bases, with 16 bases left between them. The germline gives CDR1 LNHDA, CDR2 SQIVND (reference sequence). CDR3 region: CASTDRGFGKLFF. CDR3 sequence (DNA): TGTGCCAGTACAGACAGAGGTTTTGGAAAACTGTTTTTT.

This chain connects TRBV7-2 to TRBJ2-7; 9 bases line up with TRBD2. There are 15 residues in the CDR3. Per germline, CDR1 SGHTA and CDR2 FQGNSA. V was pared by 2 bases and J by 2 bases, with 4 bases of the junction left unmatched. Here the CDR3 DNA reads TGTGCCAGCAGCTTATCACAGCGGGGGGCCTACGAGCAGTACTTC. This gives the protein CASSLSQRGAYEQYF.

The V and J genes are TRBV6-5 and TRBJ2-3; possibly TRBD1 for D (6 bases). The CDR3 has 15 amino acids. V was trimmed by 1 base and J by 5 bases, leaving 13 bases between them. Germline V gene data show CDR1 as MNHEY and CDR2 as SVGAGI. CDR3 nucleotide sequence: TGTGCCAGCAGTTACTTCAGGACAGCCCTAGATACGCAGTATTTT. It yields the protein CASSYFRTALDTQYF.

The V gene is TRBV7-8, the J gene TRBJ1-2, with D unclear. This CDR3 is 13 amino acids long. In germline, CDR1 is SGHVS, CDR2 FQNEAQ. Trimming removed 6 bases at V and 5 bases at J, with 13 bases between. The CDR3 DNA reads TGTGCCAGCAGATCAAGCGAGACGTATGGCTACACCTTC. This codes for CASRSSETYGYTF.

The chain combines TRBV7-8 with TRBJ2-7; tentatively, D is TRBD1 (6 bases). The ends were cut back, 4 bases at V and 3 bases at J, with 10 bases in the middle. The CDR3 extends over 13 amino acids. Germline loops: CDR1 SGHVS, CDR2 FQNEAQ. The CDR3 nucleotides are TGTGCCAGCAGCTCACAGGGATTCTACGAGCAGTACTTC. Amino acids: CASSSQGFYEQYF.

This rearrangement joins TRBV5-1 to TRBJ2-5; 8 bases map to TRBD1. Germline V gene data show CDR1 as SGHRS and CDR2 as YFSETQ. V lost 9 bases and J lost 4; bases outside the gene matches: 8. CDR3 length: 13 amino acids. CDR3 protein: CATTTGERETQYF. CDR3 coding DNA: TGCGCCACCACGACAGGGGAGCGAGAGACCCAGTACTTC.

The V call is TRBV11-2, the J call TRBJ1-2, with 10 bases that match TRBD1. The CDR3 totals 15 residues. Trimming took 4 bases from V and 7 from J; bases not matched to a gene: 9. The germline V gene has CDR1 SGHAT and CDR2 FQNNGV. CDR3 nucleotide sequence: TGTGCCAGCAGCTCGAGGACAGGGGGAATAGTTGGCTACACCTTC. Translated, it gives CASSSRTGGIVGYTF.

The chain recombines TRBV24-1 with TRBJ2-1, with 8 bases that match TRBD2. V was pared by 2 bases and J by 6 bases, with 5 bases of the junction left unmatched. This CDR3 has 15 residues. Per the germline V gene, CDR1 is KGHDR and CDR2 is SFDVKD. The CDR3 bases are TGTGCCACCAGTGATTGGGTAAGCGGGGGCAATGAGCAGTTCTTC. Translated, it gives CATSDWVSGGNEQFF.

The J gene is TRBJ2-7, the V gene TRBV27; maybe TRBD2 (7 bases). Trimming removed 6 bases at V and 0 bases at J, with 18 bases between. The CDR3 has 16 amino acids. Per the germline V gene, CDR1 is MNHEY and CDR2 is SMNVEV (reference sequence). The CDR3 loop reads CASRGGRVGTSYEQYF. As DNA, the CDR3 is TGTGCCAGCAGGGGGGGGCGAGTGGGGACCTCCTACGAGCAGTACTTC.

The chain couples TRBV9 to TRBJ1-5; no firm D call. Germline CDR1 and CDR2: SGDLS and YYNGEE. V lost 0 bases and J lost 5, with 9 bases in between. The CDR3 length is 14 residues. The CDR3 spells CASSVADYYQPQHF. The CDR3 region has the DNA TGTGCCAGCAGCGTAGCCGACTATTATCAGCCCCAGCATTTT.

This chain connects TRBV5-1 to TRBJ2-1; 13 bases line up with TRBD2. Germline assignment: CDR1 SGHRS and CDR2 YFSETQ. V trimming: 2 bases; J trimming: 5 bases; junction bases outside the gene matches: 10. The CDR3 sequence is 18 residues long. The CDR3 DNA reads as TGCGCCAGCAGCTTTAGGGGACTAGCGGGAAGACAAAACAATGAGCAGTTCTTC. This gives the protein CASSFRGLAGRQNNEQFF.